This is a list of T cell receptor beta chains from one sample in a study of blood T cell repertoires in COVID-19. Measured with immunoSEQ multiplex PCR; TCRdb has only the in-frame clones, and not every one. This sample has about 180,000 clones, with less than 85% found just once. Sequencing input: PBMCs or T cells enriched from blood (not recorded which). These TCRs come from a man in his sixties who had recovered from COVID-19. Each CDR3 is given with its conserved first and last residue. A D gene is named only where the DNA matches it firmly. Rows may omit the clone size; those that give it use once, few, many or a size class.

DNA,CDR3,J,V,size,D
TGTGCCAGCAGCTTTAATAGGCTAGCGGGAGACACCGGGGAGCTGTTTTTT,CASSFNRLAGDTGELFF,TRBJ2-2,TRBV11-3,-,TRBD2
TGTGCCAGCAATACCAGGGTCCAAGAGACCCAGTACTTC,CASNTRVQETQYF,TRBJ2-5,TRBV7-9,-,-
TGTGCCAGCAGTTTCCCGACCGGGAAACACTATGGCTACACCTTC,CASSFPTGKHYGYTF,TRBJ1-2,TRBV28,once,-
TGTGCCAGCAGCCAAGTCACAAGGGGGTCGGGTGGCTACACCTTC,CASSQVTRGSGGYTF,TRBJ1-2,TRBV3-1/TRBV3-2,-,-
TGTGCCAGCAGCCTAACAGGGACCTATGGCTACACCTTC,CASSLTGTYGYTF,TRBJ1-2,TRBV28,-,-
TGTGCCAGCAGTCCAGGACAGGGGGCCTGGGGCACTGAAGCTTTCTTT,CASSPGQGAWGTEAFF,TRBJ1-1,TRBV27,-,TRBD1
TGTGCCAGCAGCCAGACAACAGATACGCAGTATTTT,CASSQTTDTQYF,TRBJ2-3,TRBV3-1/TRBV3-2,few,-
TGTGCCAGCGCGGTAATGACAGTCCAAACCTACGAGCAGTACTTC,CASAVMTVQTYEQYF,TRBJ2-7,TRBV6-5,-,-
TGTGCCAGCAGTGAATTCGCTCGGCCCCTCCACTTT,CASSEFARPLHF,TRBJ1-6,TRBV2,-,-
TGTGCCAGCAGTCTACAGGGAGGGTCCTACAATGAGCAGTTCTTC,CASSLQGGSYNEQFF,TRBJ2-1,TRBV3-1/TRBV3-2,-,-
TGTGCCAGCGCCCTGAGACAGGGTGGAAATGAAAAACTGTTTTTT,CASALRQGGNEKLFF,TRBJ1-4,TRBV3-1/TRBV3-2,-,TRBD1
TGTGCCAGCAGCTTGGGGCGACAGCGAACACTCACAGATACGCAGTATTTT,CASSLGRQRTLTDTQYF,TRBJ2-3,TRBV7-2,-,-
TGTGCCAGCAGTCCCCAGGGCTACGAGCAGTACTTC,CASSPQGYEQYF,TRBJ2-7,TRBV12-3/TRBV12-4,few,-
TGTGCCAGCATGGCAGGTAGCAATCAGCCCCAGCATTTT,CASMAGSNQPQHF,TRBJ1-5,TRBV6-5,once,-
TGTGCCAGCAGCGCCGAGAGCGGGGGCGCCGGGGAGCTGTTTTTT,CASSAESGGAGELFF,TRBJ2-2,TRBV9,few,TRBD2
TGTGCCAGCAGTTTAGGGGCAGAACCCAGGGAGTACTTC,CASSLGAEPREYF,TRBJ2-7,TRBV12-3/TRBV12-4,-,-
TGTGCCAGTAGCAAAGACAAGAGCTCCTACAATGAGCAGTTCTTC,CASSKDKSSYNEQFF,TRBJ2-1,TRBV19,-,-
TGTGCCAGCAGTGTTAGTCGGGGAAACACCATATATTTT,CASSVSRGNTIYF,TRBJ1-3,TRBV11-2,-,-
TGCAGCGCCCCGGGACAGAACTATGGCTACACCTTC,CSAPGQNYGYTF,TRBJ1-2,TRBV29-1,few,TRBD1
TGTGCCAGCAAGGGCGACCGGTTCGAGGAGGCTGAAGCTTTCTTT,CASKGDRFEEAEAFF,TRBJ1-1,TRBV21-1,-,-
TGTGCCAGCAGCTTGGGGGGAAGGCCAAATTCACCCCTCCACTTT,CASSLGGRPNSPLHF,TRBJ1-6,TRBV7-2,-,-
TGTGCCAGCAGTTACGCGACAGGGGAAGGCTACACCTTC,CASSYATGEGYTF,TRBJ1-2,TRBV6-5,-,TRBD1
TGTGCCAGTAGCTTACAGGAAAACACCGGGGAGCTGTTTTTT,CASSLQENTGELFF,TRBJ2-2,TRBV19,-,-
TGTGCCAGCAGTCCCTATCTGGGAGGGGACACTGAAGCTTTCTTT,CASSPYLGGDTEAFF,TRBJ1-1,TRBV28,few,-